This TCR beta chain was sequenced in a study of multiple sclerosis patients with progressive multifocal leukoencephalopathy. Study conclusions and caveats: In most PML patients, TRB repertoires appeared less diverse by entropy.

This sample's time point: approximately 12 months of natalizumab therapy. Clones were sequenced by immunoSEQ multiplex PCR, and TCRdb holds only the in-frame ones, with some missing. The sample holds some 25,000 clones, approximately 89% seen once. This CDR3 has 14 residues. V was shortened by 6 bases and J by 1 base, with 11 bases between the two germline ends. Germline lookup yields CDR1 ENHRY and CDR2 SYGVKD. With respect to this clone: The antigen is not known.

The sequence came from a man aged 30-40 years with multiple sclerosis. Sequenced material: PBMCs, taken from a patient treated with natalizumab. V and J are TRBV10-3 and TRBJ2-3, with D perhaps assigned TRBD1 or TRBD2 (6 bases each). This CDR3 reads CAIRGGPGTDTQYF. Here the CDR3 DNA reads TGTGCCATCAGAGGGGGGCCTGGCACAGATACGCAGTATTTT.